This T cell receptor (beta chain) was identified in a study of identical twins. V shed 7 bases and J 7 bases; nucleotides not matched to a gene: 4. CDR3 length equals 13 residues. A universal primer site was created by template switching, with the cDNA bearing unique molecular identifiers. TCRdb processed the 5' RACE reads anew with MiXCR; each CDR3 protein has one entry. The sample records approximately 230,000 distinct CDR3 sequences, around 15% being singletons. The V gene is TRBV12-3 or TRBV12-4, the J gene TRBJ2-3; TRBD2 matches 11 bases. The sample consisted of memory (CD45RO+) T cells sorted from blood. The receptor comes from a woman between 18 and 29 years old in good health. The CDR3 loop reads CASIAGGRNTQYF. In DNA form, the CDR3 reads TGTGCCAGCATAGCGGGAGGGCGGAATACGCAGTATTTT.